This T cell receptor (beta chain) was sequenced during a study of cytomegalovirus exposure and HLA in healthy donors (dated by TCRdb to the late 2010s). Regarding the complete study: An earlier analysis of about 530 of the donors reported under 300 Gb of sequence data and around 120 million unique TCR beta sequences obtained from 150 million to 200 million T cells. Among the roughly 400 genotyped donors, roughly 80% belonged to the genetic ancestry cluster associated with self-reported Caucasian donors. Every repertoire in the discovery cohort had been generated on one and the same sequencing platform. A handful of DR-DQ haplotypes were handled as single units for association and clustering because linkage in the cohort was strong. In an earlier analysis of 550 to 700 of the donors, high-throughput TCR beta sequencing was used to judge whether each TCR beta V gene segment behaved as functional or pseudogenic. The T cell repertoires of 666 subjects were profiled by immunosequencing and related to cytomegalovirus serostatus. Besides the first cohort of roughly 640 subjects, a separate validation cohort made up of some 110 different subjects was used. A later analysis re-analyzed previously published TCR beta repertoires from roughly 600 donors and added high-resolution HLA genotyping to study TCR occurrence patterns. High-throughput TCR immunosequencing, statistical association of individual TCRs with disease status, and machine learning were combined to predict cytomegalovirus infection status. A later genetic analysis used genome-wide SNP genotypes for about 55% of the 666 donors, treating that subset as a discovery cohort. The number of typed donors differed by locus: about 620-640 for A, B, C, DRB1 and DQB1; 500 to 550 for DQA1; 606 for DPA1; and roughly 470 for DPB1. The study was designed to test whether signatures of past pathogen exposure could be identified by cataloging public T cell receptors. Both class I and class II loci were covered by HLA typing, at four-digit resolution. Among about 370 genotyped donors of the cohort, an average of around 220,000 unique TCR beta nucleotide sequences was sequenced per donor, of which 15% to 20% were non-productive. An early release that covered approximately 600 HLA-typed donors contained about 300 gigabases of sequencing data and some 87 million unique TCR sequences. In the later analysis, no new phenotypic data were used to find candidate immune exposures; instead, reliance was placed on TCR beta sequences and their occurrence across donors. Donor age, sex, ethnicity and CMV serostatus were compiled alongside the repertoire data.

Here is what the overall study found, with its caveats: According to the authors, the approach could potentially be generalized to other disease states and immunological phenotypes. In the study, approximately 160 TCR beta chains were listed as associated with cytomegalovirus. A cluster of highly shared sequence variants was judged likely to represent a technical artifact of the sequencing pipeline. In a later analysis, most CMV-associated TCR beta chains were found to appear HLA-restricted, with HLA associations seemingly driven largely by CMV exposure. Sequencing depth was assumed to be roughly uniform across donors in the presence/absence analyses, though that assumption may not hold. A later genetic analysis associated a missense DCLRE1C variant with V-gene and J-gene trimming of TCR beta chains, and an independent cohort replicated the association. Linkage disequilibrium might explain the correlated functional status among segregating V segments, but an unknown experimental factor could not be ruled out. According to a later analysis, parvovirus B19, influenza, CMV and Epstein-Barr virus appeared linked to several top co-occurrence clusters. According to a later analysis, TCR association rates differed among HLA loci, with DRB1 alleles showing the most associated TCRs and HLA-C alleles showing the fewest. In an earlier analysis of 587 of the donors, most TCR beta V segments were observed in productive rearrangements about 90% or about 30% of the time, broadly matching IMGT annotations. A further reported finding was that TCR beta sequences accurately predicted the HLA-A and HLA-B alleles for most subjects in the first cohort. Strong co-occurrence of HLA alleles, especially DR and DQ, made assigning TCR associations to individual alleles difficult. Most TCR sequences were seen in very few donors, while some public TCRs were found in many individuals. Around 16 rarely observed V segments, including chromosome 9 orphons, were excluded from the earlier analysis of almost 600 of the donors because counts were too low. Only TCR beta chains were sequenced in this cohort, and the absence of alpha or paired-chain data limited detectable features. Compared with the roughly 700-donor mean, donors in an Asian-associated ancestry cluster had fewer N-insertions in productive TCRs, according to a later genetic analysis. For the cohort, immune exposure information was limited to CMV serostatus. Because HLA typing was missing for some donors at each locus, association tests included only the typed subset. In a later analysis, HLA-associated TCR beta chains showed more clonal expansion and lower generation probabilities than non-associated chains that were equally common. In vitro tests confirmed that a few of the cytomegalovirus-associated TCR beta chains recognize cytomegalovirus antigens. In a later analysis, about 17,000 TCR beta sequences were associated with specific HLA alleles at a false discovery rate of 0.05. The classifier was reported to diagnose cytomegalovirus status with high specificity and sensitivity in both the original cohort and the validation cohort.

Library construction relied on the immunoSEQ multiplex PCR assay. For the multiplex PCR, a mixture combining 60 forward primers for TCR Vbeta segments and 13 reverse primers for TCR Jbeta segments was used. Amplification of the CDR3 region of rearranged TCR beta genes was performed with a multiplex PCR assay on genomic DNA. The amplified TCR beta libraries were sequenced on the Illumina HiSeq System as 87-base-pair reads. Concerning the study's data processing: A later analysis counted about 76 million unique TCR beta chains across the 640 or so repertoires, and around 12 million of these chains were shared by at least two donors. Raw reads were error-corrected and collapsed into unique sequences with a nearest-neighbor algorithm that merged closely related sequences to remove PCR and sequencing errors. CDR3 sequences were aligned to IMGT reference sequences to assign V, D and J gene segments. For a sequence to be retained, at least a six-nucleotide match to both a V gene segment and a J gene segment was required. A rearrangement counted as productive if the CDR3 had no stop codons and remained in frame with V and J, and every other rearrangement counted as non-productive. CDR3 was defined by IMGT convention, running from the second conserved V-encoded cysteine to the conserved J-encoded phenylalanine. In an earlier analysis of more than 550 of the donors, sequences lacking an unambiguous match to a single V gene segment were excluded. An earlier analysis of several hundred of the donors called V segments functional above 56.7% productive rearrangements and segregating when the between-donor standard deviation exceeded 5%. To diagnose cytomegalovirus status from the catalog of TCR beta chain sequences, a statistical classification framework was built. V and J gene assignment, in a later analysis, came from comparing TCR nucleotide sequences with IMGT/GENE-DB human TR gene sequences. Using the TCRdist pipeline, a later analysis assigned CDR3 sequences along with most-parsimonious VDJ recombination scenarios. In a later analysis, each TCR beta chain was defined by its CDR3 amino acid sequence together with its V-gene family, and reads without a unique V-gene family were excluded. A later analysis removed 592 highly shared, low-generation-probability nucleotide sequences to deal with suspected cross-contamination and a sequencing artifact. In a later analysis, a clonal expansion index for each public chain was calculated from normalized within-repertoire ranks of inferred template counts. In a later analysis, generation probabilities were computed using a VDJ recombination model fitted to out-of-frame rearrangements, and the results were checked against IGoR. Hypergeometric tests were used in a later analysis to score TCR-TCR, TCR-HLA and TCR-CMV co-occurrence, with a repertoire-size bias correction applied to the TCR pairs. A later analysis estimated false discovery rates by permuting HLA or CMV assignments 20 times. In a later analysis, co-occurring TCRs were grouped using DBSCAN, and TCRdist sequence similarity was added for clustering within HLA-allele-positive subsets. Repertoires with fewer than 30,000 or more than 120,000 public chains, plus five repertoires with anomalous nucleotide sharing, were excluded from co-occurrence clustering. The table was pulled from immuneACCESS by TCRdb, which kept in-frame rearrangements only. Such tables lose some clones; where checked, under half of the loss comes from unresolved V genes, and the rest has no known cause. V and J calls plus clone size are reproduced from that table; the DNA served to infer D and trimming. The sample yields over 85,000 clones; 80% were counted once. Around 3.2% of the sample is held by the ten biggest clonotypes.

The cohort comprised approximately 700 healthy bone marrow donors. At the time of sampling, all cohort members were nominally healthy, though unrecorded immune exposures were likely present. The donor was CMV seropositive and was included in the group of about 290 seropositive cohort members. A peripheral blood sample was provided by each donor, and peripheral blood mononuclear cells were used for TCR beta sequencing. The Qiagen DNeasy Blood Extraction Kit was used to extract genomic DNA from the blood cell samples. With respect to this clone: Its antigen remains undetermined. No much larger clonotype is one base removed from it; base qualities were not supplied.

The sample was PBMCs. The sequence derives from a woman in her fifties or sixties in good health and CMV-seropositive.

The CDR3 reads CASSQTTSGRANEQFF. The DNA is as follows: TGCGCCAGCAGCCAGACAACTAGCGGGAGGGCCAATGAGCAGTTCTTC. The rearranged chain carries TRBV5-1 and TRBJ2-1; 13 central bases correspond to TRBD2. Taken from cysteine to phenylalanine, the CDR3 has 16 residues. The sequence is cut down to CDR3 DNA, 48 bases in frame from base 1. According to the germline V gene, CDR1 reads SGHRS and CDR2 reads YFSETQ. Unmatched junction bases come to 7, with V trimmed by 4 bases and J by 6 bases.